Sequencing of this T cell receptor beta chain was carried out in a study of technical replicates of blood from four donors (TCRdb year 2017). From cysteine to phenylalanine, the CDR3 is 13 amino acids long. Here the CDR3 DNA is all that survives: 39 bases in frame from base 1. Per the germline V gene, SNHLY is the CDR1 and FYNNEI is the CDR2. At the junction V is shortened by 6 bases and J by 1 base, with 10 bases in between. Libraries were built with the immunoSEQ multiplex PCR assay. The source is immuneACCESS, and TCRdb retained only in-frame sequences with V and J called. Part of the clones is not carried over; for the studies checked, unresolved V genes explain less than half of this, and the remainder is unexplained. This sample is represented by 65,000 to 85,000 clones; around nine tenths of them were singletons. The leading ten clones occupy roughly 0.25% of the sample. A word on this clone: Its antigen is still unknown. No per-base quality is available; no much larger clone lies one base away.

The specimen sequenced was T cells isolated from PBMCs. This TCR was sampled from a human donor in good health. Here the chain combines TRBV2 and TRBJ2-7; the D gene is possibly TRBD2, with 5 bases matching. The sequence in DNA is TGTGCCAGCAGGTACGGAGGATCCTACGAGCAGTACTTC. It translates to CASRYGGSYEQYF.